Here is one T cell receptor (beta chain) with its context. Antigen specificity is unknown. Germline loops: CDR1 DFQATT, CDR2 SNEGSKA (reference sequence). CDR3 length: 13 residues. V lost 6 bases and J 4 bases, leaving 15 bases between the germline ends. The data were obtained in a study of T-cell memory formation after mild COVID-19. Findings and caveats of the study: Among clones contracting day 15 to 85, CD4/CD8 was balanced, whereas later expanders leaned CD4+. Clones from the second wave (peaking day 37) had unconfirmed SARS-CoV-2 specificity. Some SARS-CoV-2-responding clones were already detected in memory before infection.

Libraries for TCRalpha and TCRbeta carried sample barcodes and unique molecular identifiers via 5'RACE. TCRdb reanalysed the 5' RACE reads using MiXCR and keeps one entry per CDR3 protein. The sample carries some 300,000 distinct CDR3 sequences, roughly a fifth recorded once. The sequence was obtained from a man younger than 30 who had mild COVID-19 (a few samples of this study predate the infection). Cell type and time point are not known. This chain connects TRBV20-1 to TRBJ1-1, with D tentatively TRBD1 (6 bases). The sequenced sample was PBMCs or a T cell subset sorted from them (not recorded which). The CDR3 is CSANRVFTTEAFF. CDR3 bases: TGCAGTGCGAACAGGGTGTTTACCACTGAAGCTTTCTTT.